This T cell receptor (beta chain) was documented in a study of OX40 agonist ivuxolimab in advanced cancers. Whole-study context: The patients' treatment was ivuxolimab, an agonistic anti-OX40 (CD134) antibody. Participants averaged 60 years of age (range about 23 to 80) and were over 75% male.

CDR1 is MDHEN, CDR2 SYDVKM, per germline. CDR3 length: 13 amino acids. V was shortened by 3 bases and J by 6 bases, with 8 bases between the two germline ends. TCRdb keeps only in-frame clones here, not all; method: immunoSEQ multiplex PCR. The sample holds about 20,000 clones, about 80% seen once. Blood was sampled at baseline, cycle 4 day 1, and cycle 7 day 1. The V call is TRBV28, the J call TRBJ2-2; D is undetermined. The clonotype was recovered from an adult with an advanced solid tumor such as melanoma, head and neck, liver or kidney cancer. The sequencing used CD4+ or CD8+ T cells sorted from blood, collected in a trial of the OX40 agonist ivuxolimab. CDR3 nucleotide sequence: TGTGCCAGCAGTTTTTCCGTTGCCGGGGAGCTGTTTTTT. As protein: CASSFSVAGELFF.